This is a list of T cell receptor beta chains from one sample in a study of tumor-infiltrating lymphocytes in primary liver carcinoma. TCRdb fed the multiplex PCR reads into MiXCR, producing one record per CDR3 protein. The table has roughly 190,000 distinct CDR3 sequences, around four fifths seen once; the top ten hold 15% to 20%. Source material: tumor tissue from primary liver carcinoma. Every receptor here comes from a man between 35 and 55 years old with primary liver carcinoma and hepatitis B virus infection. Each CDR3 is given without its conserved first and last residue. Each record gives: J gene, CDR3 length, D gene, V gene, CDR3 protein. A D gene is named only where the DNA matches it firmly.

>TRBJ2-3|16|TRBD2|TRBV7-3
ASSEYGAASGSTDTQY
>TRBJ2-6|11|.|TRBV6-5
VTFNSGANVPT
>TRBJ1-1|12|TRBD1|TRBV10-3
VISGQGLNNEAF
>TRBJ1-4|14|.|TRBV6-6
ASSGAGPATNEKLF
>TRBJ2-1|11|.|TRBV11-3
ANSPRMMDEQF
>TRBJ2-3|10|.|TRBV7-9
VSIVFTDTQY
>TRBJ2-1|12|.|TRBV11-3
ASSSDGPYNKQF
>TRBJ2-7|11|.|TRBV11-1
TSSSSRGGGQY
>TRBJ1-5|12|.|TRBV5-1
ASSLEGGNRPQH
>TRBJ2-4|10|.|TRBV6-5
ASTIGGDIHY
>TRBJ1-5|15|.|TRBV11-2
ASRLVGVTGSNQPQH
>TRBJ1-5|12|TRBD1|TRBV12-3/TRBV12-4
ASKPTGNDQPQH
>TRBJ1-3|14|.|TRBV12-3/TRBV12-4
ASSLGNTGTGNTIY
>TRBJ2-7|13|TRBD2|TRBV6-2/TRBV6-3
VSITPTSGGYEQY
>TRBJ2-5|14|.|TRBV4-2
ASNHVHSDVQEAQY
>TRBJ2-7|12|TRBD1|TRBV5-1
ASTSNTGAGEQY
>TRBJ2-5|13|.|TRBV6-1
ASSEATGGQEIQY
>TRBJ2-3|10|.|TRBV2
ASSPLEDTQY
>TRBJ1-1|11|.|TRBV6-2/TRBV6-3
DSNPESHTEAF
>TRBJ2-7|9|.|TRBV6-1
GSNGLYEQY